This T cell receptor beta chain was observed in a study of blood T cell repertoires in COVID-19. Study information: Samples taken during acute and convalescent COVID-19 were collected in the United States, Italy and Spain. T cells, B-cell-depleted T cells, or PBMCs supplied cDNA or gDNA.

Trimming shortened V by 6 bases and J by 0 bases, and 12 bases separated the two germline ends. Germline V CDR1 and CDR2: SQVTM, ANQGSEA. This CDR3 is 13 amino acids long. Original handling: Estimation of nucleated cell counts relied on the amplification of reference gene primers. Sequenced by immunoSEQ multiplex PCR; TCRdb stores in-frame clones only, minus some. V, J and clone size are taken as reported in that table, and D and trimming were inferred from the DNA itself. This table holds 130,000 or so clones, roughly 88% found once. Sequenced material: peripheral blood. This TCR was sampled from a woman aged 60 to 75 with acute or convalescent COVID-19. This chain links TRBV29-1 with TRBJ2-7; weak D call: TRBD2 (6 bases). CDR3 sequence (DNA): TGCAGCGTGGGGGGACGGGCCTCCTACGAGCAGTACTTC. Translated: CSVGGRASYEQYF.